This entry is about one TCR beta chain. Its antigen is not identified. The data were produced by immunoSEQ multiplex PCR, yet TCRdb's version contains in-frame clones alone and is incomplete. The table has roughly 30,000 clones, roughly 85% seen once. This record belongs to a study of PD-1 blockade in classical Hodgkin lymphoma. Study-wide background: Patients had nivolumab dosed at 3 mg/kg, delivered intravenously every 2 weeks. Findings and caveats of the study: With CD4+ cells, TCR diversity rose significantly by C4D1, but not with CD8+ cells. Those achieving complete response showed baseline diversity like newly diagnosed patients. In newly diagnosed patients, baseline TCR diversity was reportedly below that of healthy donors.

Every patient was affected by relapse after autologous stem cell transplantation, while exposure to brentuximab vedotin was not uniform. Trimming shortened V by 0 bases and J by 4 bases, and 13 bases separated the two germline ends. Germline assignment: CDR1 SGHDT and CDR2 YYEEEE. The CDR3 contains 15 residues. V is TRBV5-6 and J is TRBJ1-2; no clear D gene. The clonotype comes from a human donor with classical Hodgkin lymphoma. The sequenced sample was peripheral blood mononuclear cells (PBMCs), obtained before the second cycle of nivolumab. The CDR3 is CASSLADWGFYGYTF. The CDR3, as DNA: TGTGCCAGCAGCTTGGCAGACTGGGGATTCTATGGCTACACCTTC. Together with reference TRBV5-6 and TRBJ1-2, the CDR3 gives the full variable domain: DAGVTQSPTHLIKTRGQQVTLRCSPKSGHDTVSWYQQALGQGPQFIFQYYEEEERQRGNFPDRFSGHQFPNYSSELNVNALLLGDSALYLCASSLADWGFYGYTFGSGTRLTVV.